Here is one T cell receptor (beta chain) with its context. What it binds is not known. The germline V and J ends were trimmed by 0 bases and 10 bases, with 14 bases remaining between them. This CDR3 region has 14 residues. The germline V gene has CDR1 SGHTA and CDR2 FQGNSA. The data are from a study of T-cell memory formation after mild COVID-19. The study's findings and limits: From day 15 to 85, contracting clones were balanced between CD4 and CD8, whereas later expanders leaned toward CD4+.

TCR alpha and TCR beta cDNA libraries with sample barcodes and UMIs came from 5'RACE using constant-segment primers. TCRdb used MiXCR to reprocess the 5' RACE reads, holding one entry per CDR3 protein. The data hold approximately 560,000 distinct CDR3 sequences, with 15% to 20% observed a single time. The chain employs TRBV7-2 and TRBJ2-3; D is possibly TRBD1 (5 bases). Source material: PBMCs or a T cell subset sorted from them (not recorded which). This clonotype was sampled from an adult woman who had mild COVID-19 (a few samples of this study predate the infection). Cell type and time point are not known. CDR3: CASSLALRTRSQYF. The CDR3 coding sequence is TGTGCCAGCAGCTTAGCCTTACGGACACGATCGCAGTATTTT.